This T cell receptor (beta chain) was recorded in a study of T cells expressing NK-cell markers. CDR3 length: 13 residues. CDR1 is MDHEN and CDR2 is SYDVKM in the germline V gene. TCRdb re-called the 5' RACE reads and catalogs CDR3 proteins one per entry, DNA excluded. The sample's table shows 150,000 to 200,000 distinct CDR3 sequences. V usage is TRBV28 and J usage is TRBJ2-7; TCRdb's assignment of TRBD2 cannot be checked, as there is no DNA. The sequenced material came from blood T cells: a sorted CD56 or NKG2C T cell subset, CD4+ or CD8+ T cells, or bulk PBMC T cells (not recorded which). This TCR was recovered from a man between 18 and 69 years old in good health. The chain's CDR3 is CASGLAGSYEQYF.